This TCR beta chain was recorded in a study of T cell clonotyping in hematopoietic cell transplantation. The V gene's germline CDR1 is SGHRS and CDR2 YFSETQ. Trimming cost V 0 bases and J 5 bases; bases outside gene matches: 7. CDR3 length: 16 amino acids. Here immunoSEQ multiplex PCR was the method, and the copy in TCRdb shows in-frame clones only, minus some. Altogether fewer than 80,000 clones are present, around 94% being singletons, with the ten largest covering around 1.6%. This chain joins TRBV5-1 and TRBJ2-1; 8 bases match TRBD2. The receptor's source is a man aged 45-60 years in good health. Some clones in this sample may be carry-over from other donors' samples. Sequenced sample: peripheral blood mononuclear cells. The CDR3 sequence: CASSLVIAGKDNEQFF. The CDR3, as DNA: TGCGCCAGCAGCTTGGTTATAGCGGGAAAGGACAATGAGCAGTTCTTC. Based on the CDR3 plus reference TRBV5-1 and TRBJ2-1, the full variable domain is KAGVTQTPRYLIKTRGQQVTLSCSPISGHRSVSWYQQTPGQGLQFLFEYFSETQRNKGNFPGRFSGRQFSNSRSEMNVSTLELGDSALYLCASSLVIAGKDNEQFFGPGTRLTVL.